This T cell receptor beta chain stems from a study of technical replicates of blood from a few donors. J gave up 4 bases and V 5 bases, and 7 bases lay outside the gene matches. This CDR3 spans 15 amino acids. Looked up from germline, CDR1 is SGHVS and CDR2 is FQNEAQ. Method: immunoSEQ multiplex PCR; TCRdb's copy keeps in-frame clones and lacks some. In the table there are almost 65,000 clones, around 86% of which are singletons. Input material: PBMCs. The sequence came from a human donor in good health. Some clones in this sample may be carry-over from other donors' samples. The chain has TRBV7-8 and TRBJ1-2; 10 nucleotides agree with TRBD1. The CDR3 DNA follows: TGTGCCAGCAGCCAGGGACAGGGGACGCTCTATGGCTACACCTTC. It translates to CASSQGQGTLYGYTF.